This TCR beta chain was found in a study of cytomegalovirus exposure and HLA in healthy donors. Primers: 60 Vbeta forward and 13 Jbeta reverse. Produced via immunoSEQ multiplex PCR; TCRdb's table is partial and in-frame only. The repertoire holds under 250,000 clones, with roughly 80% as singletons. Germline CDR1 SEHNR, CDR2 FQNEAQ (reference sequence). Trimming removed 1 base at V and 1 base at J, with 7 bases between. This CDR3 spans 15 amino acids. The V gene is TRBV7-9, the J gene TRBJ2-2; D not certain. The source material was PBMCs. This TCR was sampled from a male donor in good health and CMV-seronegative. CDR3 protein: CASSLDVRNTGELFF. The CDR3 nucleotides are TGTGCCAGCAGCTTAGATGTGAGGAACACCGGGGAGCTGTTTTTT.